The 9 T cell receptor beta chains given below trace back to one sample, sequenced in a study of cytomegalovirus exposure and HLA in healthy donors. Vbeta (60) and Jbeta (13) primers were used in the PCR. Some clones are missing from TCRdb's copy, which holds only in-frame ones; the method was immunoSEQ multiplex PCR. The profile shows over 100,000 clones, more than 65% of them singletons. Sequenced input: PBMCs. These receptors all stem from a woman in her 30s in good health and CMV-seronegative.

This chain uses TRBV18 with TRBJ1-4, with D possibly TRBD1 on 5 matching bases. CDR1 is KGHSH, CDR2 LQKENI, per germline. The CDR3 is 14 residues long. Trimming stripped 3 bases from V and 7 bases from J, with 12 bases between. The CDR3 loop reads CASSPTAGSEKLFF. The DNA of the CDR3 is TGTGCCAGCTCACCGACAGCGGGGAGTGAAAAACTGTTTTTT.

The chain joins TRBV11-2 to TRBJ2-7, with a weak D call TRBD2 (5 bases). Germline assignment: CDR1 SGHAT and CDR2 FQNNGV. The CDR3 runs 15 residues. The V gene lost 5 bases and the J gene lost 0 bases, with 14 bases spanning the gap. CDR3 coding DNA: TGTGCCAGCAGCCCCCCTTTCGAGGGCTCCTACGAGCAGTACTTC. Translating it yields CASSPPFEGSYEQYF.

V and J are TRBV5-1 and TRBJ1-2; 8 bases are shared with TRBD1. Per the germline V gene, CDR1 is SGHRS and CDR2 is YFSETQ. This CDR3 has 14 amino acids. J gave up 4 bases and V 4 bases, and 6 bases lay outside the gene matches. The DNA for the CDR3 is TGCGCCAGCAGCACAGGGGGTTTCGGCTATGGCTACACCTTC. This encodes CASSTGGFGYGYTF.

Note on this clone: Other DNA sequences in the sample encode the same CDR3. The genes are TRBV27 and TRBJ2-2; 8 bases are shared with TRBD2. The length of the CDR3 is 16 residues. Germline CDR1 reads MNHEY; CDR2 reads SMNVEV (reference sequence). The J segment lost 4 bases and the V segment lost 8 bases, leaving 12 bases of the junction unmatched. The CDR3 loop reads CASGLREERRTGELFF. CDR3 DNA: TGTGCCAGCGGACTGCGGGAGGAGCGTCGCACCGGGGAGCTGTTTTTT.

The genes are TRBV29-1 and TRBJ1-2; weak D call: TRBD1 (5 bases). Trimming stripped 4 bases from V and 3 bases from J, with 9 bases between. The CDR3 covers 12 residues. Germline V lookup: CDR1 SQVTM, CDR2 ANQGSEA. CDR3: CSVGEGDYGYTF. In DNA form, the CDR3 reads TGCAGCGTTGGTGAAGGGGACTATGGCTACACCTTC. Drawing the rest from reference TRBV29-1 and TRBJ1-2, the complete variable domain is SAVISQKPSRDICQRGTSLTIQCQVDSQVTMMFWYRQQPGQSLTLIATANQGSEATYESGFVIDKFPISRPNLTFSTLTVSNMSPEDSSIYLCSVGEGDYGYTFGSGTRLTVV.

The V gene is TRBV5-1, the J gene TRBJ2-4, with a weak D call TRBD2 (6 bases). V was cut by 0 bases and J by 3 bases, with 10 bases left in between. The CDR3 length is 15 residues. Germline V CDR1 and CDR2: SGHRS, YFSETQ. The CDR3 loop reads CASSLGGTDKNIQYF. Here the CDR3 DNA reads TGCGCCAGCAGCTTGGGCGGGACCGACAAAAACATTCAGTACTTC.

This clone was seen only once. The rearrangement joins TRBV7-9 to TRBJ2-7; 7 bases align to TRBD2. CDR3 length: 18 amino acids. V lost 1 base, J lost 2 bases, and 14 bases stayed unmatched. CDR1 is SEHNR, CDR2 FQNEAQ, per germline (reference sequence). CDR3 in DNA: TGTGCCAGCAGCTTAGGGCCGGGGGGAGGCTCTCAGGCCTACGAGCAGTACTTC. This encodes CASSLGPGGGSQAYEQYF.

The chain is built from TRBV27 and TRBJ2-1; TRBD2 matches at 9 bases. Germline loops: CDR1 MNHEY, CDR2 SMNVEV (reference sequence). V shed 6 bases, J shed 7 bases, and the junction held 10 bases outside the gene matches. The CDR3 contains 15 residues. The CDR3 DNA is TGTGCCAGCAGCACATTGGCGGGAGGGGAGAATGAGCAGTTCTTC. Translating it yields CASSTLAGGENEQFF.

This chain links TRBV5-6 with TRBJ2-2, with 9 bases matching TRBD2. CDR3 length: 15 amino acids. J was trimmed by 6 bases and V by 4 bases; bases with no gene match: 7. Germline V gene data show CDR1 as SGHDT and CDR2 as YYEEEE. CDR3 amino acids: CASSPPGLASGELFF. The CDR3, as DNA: TGTGCCAGCAGCCCCCCGGGACTAGCATCCGGGGAGCTGTTTTTT.